The 8 T cell receptor beta chains below come from one sample, sequenced in a study of T cells in narcolepsy. Assay: immunoSEQ multiplex PCR; the TCRdb copy retains only in-frame clones and omits some. The table shows approximately 24,000 clones, with just under 85% occurring only once. Sequenced: CD45RA- memory CD4+ T cells from PBMCs. The source of these receptors is a human donor with narcolepsy.

The chain's CDR3 is CASSEQGVTYEQYF. CDR3 bases: TGTGCCAGCAGTGAACAGGGAGTAACCTACGAGCAGTACTTC. V is TRBV2 and J is TRBJ2-7, with D tentatively TRBD1 or TRBD2 (5 bases each). The CDR3 is made up of 14 amino acids. With 2 bases removed from V and 2 bases from J, the gap between germline ends came to 10 bases. Germline V gene sequence: CDR1 SNHLY, CDR2 FYNNEI.

This chain joins TRBV5-5 and TRBJ1-5, with a possible D match to TRBD1 (5 bases). Trimming took 0 bases from V and 6 from J, leaving 10 bases between them. The CDR3 covers 14 residues. Germline CDR1 is SGHKS and CDR2 is YYEKEE (reference sequence). CDR3 coding DNA: TGTGCCAGCAGCTTGGTCGGGGCGGGTCAGCCCCAGCATTTT. This encodes CASSLVGAGQPQHF.

Regarding this clone: Additional DNA sequences in this sample encode the identical CDR3. J is TRBJ2-1 and V is TRBV5-1; 10 bases are a match to TRBD2. The CDR3 contains 15 residues. Per the germline V gene, CDR1 is SGHRS and CDR2 is YFSETQ. V shed 4 bases, J shed 1 base, and the junction held 2 bases outside the gene matches. CDR3 in amino acids: CASSVAGGSYNEQFF. CDR3 coding DNA: TGCGCCAGCAGCGTAGCGGGGGGTTCCTACAATGAGCAGTTCTTC.

This sequence joins TRBV5-5 and TRBJ2-5; no clear D gene. Germline V gene data show CDR1 as SGHKS and CDR2 as YYEKEE (reference sequence). This CDR3 comprises 11 residues. V was trimmed by 2 bases and J by 5 bases, leaving 4 bases between them. The DNA of the CDR3 is TGTGCCAGCAGCTTTACGGAGACCCAGTACTTC. Protein product: CASSFTETQYF.

A word on this clone: This specimen includes other DNA sequences encoding the same CDR3. The chain links TRBV30 to TRBJ2-2; the match to TRBD1 covers 7 bases. Trimming at V came to 3 bases and at J to 3 bases, leaving 4 bases not matched to a gene. The CDR3 has 14 amino acids. Germline V gene lookup returns CDR1 GTSNPN and CDR2 SVGIG (reference sequence). The CDR3 DNA follows: TGTGCCTGGAGAGGGGGCACTTACACCGGGGAGCTGTTTTTT. Its translation: CAWRGGTYTGELFF.

This clone was recorded only once. CDR3 loop: CASSYDRYEQYF. The CDR3 nucleotides are TGTGCCAGCAGTTACGACCGCTACGAGCAGTACTTC. The genes are TRBV6-5 and TRBJ2-7; D is uncertain. The germline V gene encodes CDR1 MNHEY and CDR2 SVGAGI. The CDR3 is made up of 12 amino acids. V lost 2 bases and J 3 bases, leaving 5 bases between the germline ends.

This chain links TRBV7-2 with TRBJ1-4, with TRBD1 matching over 9 bases. The ends lost 5 bases at V and 3 bases at J; junction bases unmatched: 4. This CDR3 comprises 15 residues. Germline CDR1 is SGHTA and CDR2 is FQGNSA. CDR3 nucleotides: TGTGCCAGCAGCACAGGGGGCTTGGCTAATGAAAAACTGTTTTTT. It codes for CASSTGGLANEKLFF.

This clone was observed a few times. The chain has TRBV5-1 and TRBJ1-5; D call uncertain. Trimming stripped 1 base from V and 4 bases from J, with 9 bases between. The CDR3 consists of 14 residues. CDR1 is SGHRS, CDR2 YFSETQ, per germline. The DNA of the CDR3 is TGCGCCAGCAGCTTGTCGGGAGGTAATCAGCCCCAGCATTTT. Translated: CASSLSGGNQPQHF. The variable domain in full, with the rest retrieved from reference TRBV5-1 and TRBJ1-5, is KAGVTQTPRYLIKTRGQQVTLSCSPISGHRSVSWYQQTPGQGLQFLFEYFSETQRNKGNFPGRFSGRQFSNSRSEMNVSTLELGDSALYLCASSLSGGNQPQHFGDGTRLSIL.